The 25 T cell receptor beta chains given below trace back to one sample, sequenced in a study of T cells in Graves' hyperthyroidism and ophthalmopathy (dated by TCRdb to about 2019). Receptor amplification or capture employed multiplex PCR. The instrument was an Illumina HiSeq 2000. TCR beta CDR3 regions were amplified from RNA transcripts. A first-round RT-PCR of the TCR CDR3 used the HTBI primer set with the Qiagen OneStep RT-PCR kit. TCRdb cleaned the public reads at Q25 with fastp, built clones with MiXCR and kept in-frame beta chains. Every entry covers one CDR3 protein and lists the most common genes and DNA from its rows. Here the sample has 600,000 to 800,000 distinct CDR3 sequences; roughly a third occur a single time. Roughly 30% of the sample belongs to the ten largest clones. The sample was blood. Receptors were obtained from a woman aged 40 to 50 with Graves' hyperthyroidism.

This clonotype was seen a few times. A much more abundant neighbour one base away suggests this may be a read error. The V call is TRBV12-3 or TRBV12-4, the J call TRBJ2-7, with D tentatively TRBD1 or TRBD2 (5 bases each). V was trimmed by 5 bases and J by 2 bases, leaving 13 bases between them. This CDR3 is built from 14 residues. CDR3 in amino acids: CASSLQPGPYEQYF. The CDR3 DNA sequence: TGTGCCAGCAGTCTCCAGCCGGGGCCCTACGAGCAGTACTTC.

Worth noting for this clonotype: At one of its ends the junction is not consistent with the germline gene, which may arise from a read error. This chain uses TRBV20-1 with TRBJ2-5, with a possible D match to TRBD2 (5 bases). Germline V gene lookup returns CDR1 DFQATT and CDR2 SNEGSKA (reference sequence). CDR3 size: 14 residues. CDR3 region: CSTREALRQETQYF. The CDR3 nucleotides read TGCAGTACTAGAGAAGCTCTCCGCCAAGAGACCCAGTACTTC.

On this clonotype itself: A much more abundant neighbour one base away suggests this may be a read error. Since no conserved phenylalanine or tryptophan closes the CDR3, a read error is the likely cause. V gene TRBV20-1 combines with J gene TRBJ1-1; 9 bases fit TRBD1. Trimming at V came to 3 bases and at J to 1 base, leaving 9 bases not matched to a gene. From germline, CDR1 is DFQATT and CDR2 SNEGSKA (reference sequence). CDR3 size: 16 residues. The CDR3 bases are TGCAGTGCTAGTGGGACAGGGCGCGGACCGAACACTGAAGCTTTCTCT. Protein sequence: CSASGTGRGPNTEAFS.

This clonotype was observed many times. The chain has TRBV25-1 and TRBJ2-7; the D gene is possibly TRBD2 (5 bases). The CDR3 is made up of 13 amino acids. Germline-derived CDR1 and CDR2 are MGHDK and SYGVNS. Trimming took 5 bases from V and 3 from J, leaving 11 bases between them. CDR3 bases: TGTGCCAGCAGTATGGGAGACAACTACGAGCAGTACTTC. It yields the protein CASSMGDNYEQYF.

This clonotype was recorded at least ten times. Written as DNA, the CDR3 is TGCAGTGCTAGAGGGGGAGGACTTAGGGGGGATGGCTACACCTTC. As protein: CSARGGGLRGDGYTF. The chain is built from TRBV20-1 and TRBJ1-2, with D maybe TRBD1 (6 bases). From germline, CDR1 is DFQATT and CDR2 SNEGSKA (reference sequence). The CDR3 extends over 15 amino acids. V shed 1 base and J shed 6 bases, with 18 bases lying between them.

The chain combines TRBV10-3 with TRBJ2-7; D is possibly TRBD1 or TRBD2 (5 bases each). Germline assignment: CDR1 ENHRY and CDR2 SYGVKD. V was clipped by 4 bases and J by 7 bases, with 17 bases between them. The CDR3 is made up of 14 amino acids. The DNA for the CDR3 is TGTGCCATCAGTGTGGGGACGGACGTTGGGGAGCAGTACTTC. It encodes CAISVGTDVGEQYF.

Comment on this clonotype: One end of the junction varies from germline; a read error may be responsible. The chain recombines TRBV14 with TRBJ2-7; 7 bases agree with TRBD1. This CDR3 has 14 residues. Germline CDR1 reads SGHDN; CDR2 reads FVKESK. The chain's CDR3 is CAGSPTGWDYEQYF. CDR3 DNA: TGTGCCGGCAGCCCGACAGGGTGGGACTACGAGCAGTACTTC.

This clonotype was seen many times. The J gene is TRBJ1-1, the V gene TRBV2; 7 positions match TRBD1. The germline V gene encodes CDR1 SNHLY and CDR2 FYNNEI. V lost 8 bases, J lost 1 base, and 4 bases stayed unmatched. This CDR3 region has 13 residues. The CDR3 DNA sequence: TGTGCCAGCGGGGACAGCGAGAACACTGAAGCTTTCTTT. Translated, it gives CASGDSENTEAFF.

The chain combines TRBV5-1 with TRBJ2-7; D not certain. The ends were cut back, 4 bases at V and 4 bases at J, with 18 bases in the middle. The length of the CDR3 is 15 residues. Germline V gene sequence: CDR1 SGHRS, CDR2 YFSETQ. The CDR3 bases are TGCGCCAGCAGCCAAGAGGACGCAGAAAATTACGAGCAGTACTTC. It yields the protein CASSQEDAENYEQYF.

This clonotype was seen many times. V usage is TRBV6-6 and J usage is TRBJ1-3, with unresolved D. Germline V gene lookup returns CDR1 MNHNY and CDR2 SVGAGI (reference sequence). V was trimmed by 7 bases and J by 0 bases, leaving 10 bases between them. The CDR3 covers 14 residues. The CDR3 sequence is CASKSLSSGNTIYF. In DNA form, the CDR3 reads TGTGCCAGCAAGTCCCTCAGCTCTGGAAACACCATATATTTT.

Note on this clonotype: Just one base apart from a much larger clone, this may be a read error. The chain has TRBV20-1 and TRBJ1-3; maybe TRBD1 (6 bases). The length of the CDR3 is 19 residues. Germline-derived CDR1 and CDR2 are DFQATT and SNEGSKA (reference sequence). The CDR3 protein is CSTRDSAMGWRGSGNTIYF. Here the CDR3 DNA reads TGCAGTACTAGGGACTCTGCGATGGGTTGGAGGGGGTCTGGAAACACCATATATTTT.

This clonotype came up many times. V and J are TRBV2 and TRBJ2-5; no clear D. Germline loops: CDR1 SNHLY, CDR2 FYNNEI. The CDR3 is 13 residues long. Between the trimmed V and J ends, which lost 2 bases and 5 bases, there was a span of 9 bases. This CDR3 is CASSETFGETQYF. CDR3 nucleotides: TGTGCCAGCAGTGAAACCTTCGGGGAGACCCAGTACTTC.

The chain links TRBV20-1 to TRBJ2-7, with 8 nucleotides matching TRBD1. Germline CDR1 is DFQATT and CDR2 is SNEGSKA (reference sequence). V shed 0 bases and J 6 bases; nucleotides not matched to a gene: 7. The CDR3 sequence is 14 residues long. The CDR3 spells CSAREETGVGEQYF. CDR3 nucleotide sequence: TGCAGTGCTAGAGAGGAGACAGGGGTTGGCGAGCAGTACTTC.

This sequence joins TRBV19 and TRBJ1-6, with 9 bases fitting TRBD1. CDR1 LNHDA and CDR2 SQIVND come from the germline V gene (reference sequence). The CDR3 is 13 amino acids. The V and J ends lost 7 bases and 14 bases, in that order; junction bases with no gene match: 9. Written as DNA, the CDR3 is TGTGCCAGTACCGGGACAGGGTGGATGGCCCTCCACTTT. This encodes CASTGTGWMALHF.

The rearrangement uses TRBV3-1 and TRBJ1-2, with a weak D call TRBD1 (5 bases). The CDR3 loop spans 14 amino acids. Germline CDR1 LGHDT, CDR2 YNNKEL (reference sequence). Trimming stripped 0 bases from V and 3 bases from J, with 8 bases between. CDR3: CASSQETVDYGYTF. In nucleotides, the CDR3 is TGTGCCAGCAGCCAAGAGACAGTGGACTATGGCTACACCTTC.

V usage is TRBV10-3 and J usage is TRBJ2-7; D gene uncertain. The V end lost 11 bases, the J end lost 2 bases, and 16 bases lay between the germline ends. CDR1 is ENHRY, CDR2 SYGVKD, per germline. The length of the CDR3 is 13 residues. The CDR3 sequence: CAASSRAAYEQYF. CDR3 coding DNA: TGTGCCGCTTCTTCCAGAGCCGCCTACGAGCAGTACTTC.

This clonotype was found many times. This chain uses TRBV9 with TRBJ1-6, with 9 nucleotides matching TRBD1. The V and J ends lost 3 bases and 7 bases, in that order; junction bases with no gene match: 5. CDR1 SGDLS and CDR2 YYNGEE come from the germline V gene. CDR3 length equals 15 residues. The CDR3 reads CASSGGTGNNSPLHF. Here the CDR3 DNA reads TGTGCCAGCAGCGGCGGGACAGGGAACAATTCACCCCTCCACTTT. Looking up the rest from reference TRBV9 and TRBJ1-6 gives the full variable domain: DSGVTQTPKHLITATGQRVTLRCSPRSGDLSVYWYQQSLDQGLQFLIQYYNGEERAKGNILERFSAQQFPDLHSELNLSSLELGDSALYFCASSGGTGNNSPLHFGNGTRLTVT.

With respect to this clonotype: A much larger clone lies a single base off, so this may be a read error. The J gene is TRBJ1-4, the V gene TRBV6-1, with D hard to call. Germline V gene data show CDR1 as MNHNS and CDR2 as SASEGT. The CDR3 runs to 15 residues. Trimming took off 3 bases at V and 8 bases at J, with 16 bases between the two ends. The CDR3 loop reads CASSEEVPPREKLFF. CDR3 nucleotides: TGTGCCAGCAGTGAGGAGGTACCACCTAGAGAAAAACTGTTTTTT.

This clonotype was found many times. The chain joins TRBV7-6 to TRBJ2-7; 16 positions match TRBD2. The CDR3 spans 15 residues. V trimming: 1 base; J trimming: 12 bases; junction bases outside the gene matches: 6. Germline V gives CDR1 SGHVS, CDR2 FNYEAQ. The CDR3 coding sequence is TGTGCCAGCAGCTTAGGAGGGACTAGCGGGGGGGCGTTGTACTTC. Its protein product is CASSLGGTSGGALYF.

This clonotype was seen just once. One end of the junction fails to match germline, which may point to a read error. The chain uses TRBV7-2 and TRBJ1-4; D unresolved. Germline V gene data show CDR1 as SGHTA and CDR2 as FQGNSA. The CDR3 is 14 residues long. The DNA of the CDR3 is TGTGCCGGCAGCTTCGGAGCAATTTCTGAAAAACTGTTTTTT. Translating it yields CAGSFGAISEKLFF.

The V and J genes are TRBV4-3 and TRBJ1-2, with no clear D. The germline V gene has CDR1 LGHNA and CDR2 YSLEER. The germline V and J ends were trimmed by 1 base and 4 bases, with 13 bases remaining between them. The CDR3 length is 15 residues. The CDR3 DNA reads as TGCGCCAGCAGCCAAGTCCCTGGGAGTTCCTATGGCTACACCTTC. Protein product: CASSQVPGSSYGYTF.

About this clonotype itself: With a much larger clone just one base away, this may be a read error. The chain is built from TRBV6-5 and TRBJ1-1; a possible D gene is TRBD1 (5 bases). CDR3 length: 14 residues. Trimming left V 4 bases short and J 0 bases short, with 9 bases between. Germline lookup yields CDR1 MNHEY and CDR2 SVGAGI. CDR3 sequence reads: CASSLNRLNTEAFF. The DNA for the CDR3 is TGTGCCAGCAGTTTAAACAGGTTGAACACTGAAGCTTTCTTT.

This clonotype was found a few times. The chain recombines TRBV12-3 or TRBV12-4 with TRBJ1-6; 8 nucleotides line up with TRBD1. The CDR3 contains 15 residues. Unmatched junction bases numbered 7, after V lost 4 bases and J lost 8 bases. The CDR3 sequence is CASSSRWTGYSPLHF. In nucleotides, the CDR3 is TGTGCCAGCAGTTCAAGGTGGACAGGGTATTCACCCCTCCACTTT.

In its sample, this clonotype was seen a few times. This chain uses TRBV4-3 with TRBJ1-3; D is possibly TRBD1 (5 bases). The CDR3 covers 15 residues. Trimming stripped 0 bases from V and 4 bases from J, with 10 bases between. CDR1 LGHNA and CDR2 YSLEER come from the germline V gene. In DNA form, the CDR3 reads TGCGCCAGCAGCCAAGATTGGAACAGGGGAAACACCATATATTTT. Translation gives CASSQDWNRGNTIYF.

In its sample, this clonotype was seen once. The rearrangement uses TRBV9 and TRBJ2-7; 9 nucleotides agree with TRBD1. Germline loops: CDR1 SGDLS, CDR2 YYNGEE. The J segment lost 5 bases and the V segment lost 4 bases, leaving 10 bases of the junction unmatched. The CDR3 covers 15 residues. The CDR3 DNA sequence: TGTGCCAGCAGCAGGGGGACAGGGAGTAGCGACGAGCAGTACTTC. Its protein is CASSRGTGSSDEQYF.